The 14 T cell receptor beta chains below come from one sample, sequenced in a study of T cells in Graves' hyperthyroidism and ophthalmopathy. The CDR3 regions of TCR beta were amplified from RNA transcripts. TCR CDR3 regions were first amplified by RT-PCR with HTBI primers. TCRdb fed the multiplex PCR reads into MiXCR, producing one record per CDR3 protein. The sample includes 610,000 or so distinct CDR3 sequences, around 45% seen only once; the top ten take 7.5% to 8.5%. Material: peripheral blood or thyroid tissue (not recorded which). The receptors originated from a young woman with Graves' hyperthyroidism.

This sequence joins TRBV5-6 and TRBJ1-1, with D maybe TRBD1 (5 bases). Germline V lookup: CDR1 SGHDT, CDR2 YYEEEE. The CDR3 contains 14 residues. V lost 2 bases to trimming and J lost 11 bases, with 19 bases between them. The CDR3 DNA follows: TGTGCCAGCAGCTTCCCGGGGGACCTCACAGGCGCTTTCTTT. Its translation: CASSFPGDLTGAFF.

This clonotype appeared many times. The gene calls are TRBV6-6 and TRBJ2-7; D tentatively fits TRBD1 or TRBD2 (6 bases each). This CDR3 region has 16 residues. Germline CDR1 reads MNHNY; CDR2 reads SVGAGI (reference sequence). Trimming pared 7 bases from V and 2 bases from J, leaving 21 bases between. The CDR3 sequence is CASMGGRGQQAYEQYF. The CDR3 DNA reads TGTGCCAGCATGGGCGGTCGGGGGCAGCAAGCCTACGAGCAGTACTTC.

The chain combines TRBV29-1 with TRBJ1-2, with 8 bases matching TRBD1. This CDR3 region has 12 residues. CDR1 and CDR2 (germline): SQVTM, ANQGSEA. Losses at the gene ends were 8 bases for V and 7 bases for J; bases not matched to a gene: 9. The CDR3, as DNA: TGCAGCTTGGAACAGGGGGTTGGTGGCTACACCTTC. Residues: CSLEQGVGGYTF.

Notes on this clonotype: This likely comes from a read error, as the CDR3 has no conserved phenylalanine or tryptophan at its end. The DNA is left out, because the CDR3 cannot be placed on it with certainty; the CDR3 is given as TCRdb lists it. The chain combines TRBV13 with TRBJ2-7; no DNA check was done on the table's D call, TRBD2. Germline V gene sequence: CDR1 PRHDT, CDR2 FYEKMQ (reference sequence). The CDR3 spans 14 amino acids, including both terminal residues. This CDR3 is CASRASGSSYEQTP.

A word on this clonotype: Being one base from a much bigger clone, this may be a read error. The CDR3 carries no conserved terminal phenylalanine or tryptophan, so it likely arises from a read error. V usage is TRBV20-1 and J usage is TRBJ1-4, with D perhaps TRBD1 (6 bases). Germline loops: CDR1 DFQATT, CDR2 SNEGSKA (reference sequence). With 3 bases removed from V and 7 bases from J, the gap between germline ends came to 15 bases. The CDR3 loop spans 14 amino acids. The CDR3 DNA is TGCAGTGCTAGGTCCGGGGGGCAGGGTGAAAAACTGTTTCTT. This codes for CSARSGGQGEKLFL.

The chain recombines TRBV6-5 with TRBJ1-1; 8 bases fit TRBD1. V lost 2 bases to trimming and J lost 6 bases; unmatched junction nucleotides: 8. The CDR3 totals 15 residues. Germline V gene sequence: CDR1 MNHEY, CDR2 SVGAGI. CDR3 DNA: TGTGCCAGCAGTTACAGGGACAGGAGAGAGGCTGAAGCTTTCTTT. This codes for CASSYRDRREAEAFF.

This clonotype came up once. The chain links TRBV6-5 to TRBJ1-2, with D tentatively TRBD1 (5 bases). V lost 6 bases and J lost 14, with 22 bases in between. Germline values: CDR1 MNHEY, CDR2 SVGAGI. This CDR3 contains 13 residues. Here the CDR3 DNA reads TGTGCCAGCAGATCCCCGGGGACTTCTTGGGGGACCTTC. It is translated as CASRSPGTSWGTF.

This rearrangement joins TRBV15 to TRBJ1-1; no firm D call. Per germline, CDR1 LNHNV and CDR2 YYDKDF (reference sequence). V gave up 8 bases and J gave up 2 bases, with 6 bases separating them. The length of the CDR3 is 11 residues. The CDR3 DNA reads TGTGCCACCGCGGGAAACACTGAAGCTTTCTTT. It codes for CATAGNTEAFF.

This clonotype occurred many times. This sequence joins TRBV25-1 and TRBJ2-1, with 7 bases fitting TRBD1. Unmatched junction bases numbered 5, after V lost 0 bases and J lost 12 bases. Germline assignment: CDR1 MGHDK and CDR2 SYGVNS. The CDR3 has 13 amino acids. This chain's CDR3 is CASSEYGRGRQFF. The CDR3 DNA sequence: TGTGCCAGCAGTGAATATGGCAGGGGGAGGCAGTTCTTC.

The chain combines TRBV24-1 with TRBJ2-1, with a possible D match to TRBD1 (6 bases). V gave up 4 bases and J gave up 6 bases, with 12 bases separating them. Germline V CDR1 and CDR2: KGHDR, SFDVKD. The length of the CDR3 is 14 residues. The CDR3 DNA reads TGTGCCACCAGTGACAGGGGAACACTCAATGAGCAGTTCTTC. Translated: CATSDRGTLNEQFF.

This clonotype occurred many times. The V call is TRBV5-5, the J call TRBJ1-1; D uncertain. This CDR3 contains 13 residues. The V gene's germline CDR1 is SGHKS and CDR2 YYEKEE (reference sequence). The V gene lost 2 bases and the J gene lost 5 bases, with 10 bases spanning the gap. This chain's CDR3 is CASSLTPGTEAFF. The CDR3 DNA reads TGTGCCAGCAGCTTAACTCCGGGGACTGAAGCTTTCTTT. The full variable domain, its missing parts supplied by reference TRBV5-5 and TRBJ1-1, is DAGVTQSPTHLIKTRGQQVTLRCSPISGHKSVSWYQQVLGQGPQFIFQYYEKEERGRGNFPDRFSARQFPNYSSELNVNALLLGDSALYLCASSLTPGTEAFFGQGTRLTVV.

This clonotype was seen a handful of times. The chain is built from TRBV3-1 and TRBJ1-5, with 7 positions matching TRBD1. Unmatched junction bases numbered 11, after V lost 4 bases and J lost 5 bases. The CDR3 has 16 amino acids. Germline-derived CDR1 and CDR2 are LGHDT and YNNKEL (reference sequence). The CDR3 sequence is CASSRNRGSGDQPQHF. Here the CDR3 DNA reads TGTGCCAGCAGCCGAAACAGGGGAAGTGGGGATCAGCCCCAGCATTTT.

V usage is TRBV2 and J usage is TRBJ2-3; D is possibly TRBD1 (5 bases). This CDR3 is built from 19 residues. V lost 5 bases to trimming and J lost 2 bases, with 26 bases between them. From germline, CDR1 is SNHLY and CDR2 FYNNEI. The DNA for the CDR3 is TGTGCCAGCAGTTTCCTCAGGGCTACTACCTTGGGTTACACAGATACGCAGTATTTT. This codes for CASSFLRATTLGYTDTQYF. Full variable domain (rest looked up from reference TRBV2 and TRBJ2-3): EPEVTQTPSHQVTQMGQEVILRCVPISNHLYFYWYRQILGQKVEFLVSFYNNEISEKSEIFDDQFSVERPDGSNFTLKIRSTKLEDSAMYFCASSFLRATTLGYTDTQYFGPGTRLTVL.

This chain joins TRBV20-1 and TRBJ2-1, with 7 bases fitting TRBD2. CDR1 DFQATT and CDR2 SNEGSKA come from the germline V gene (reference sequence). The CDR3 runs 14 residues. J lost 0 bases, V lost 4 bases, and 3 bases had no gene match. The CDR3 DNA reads TGCAGTGCTATAGCGGGTCTCTCCTACAATGAGCAGTTCTTC. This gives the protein CSAIAGLSYNEQFF.